The clone carrying this T cell receptor beta chain is a singleton in its sample. Germline CDR1 and CDR2: LNHDA and SQIVND (reference sequence). The length of the CDR3 is 12 residues. V lost 7 bases, J lost 4 bases, and 8 bases lay in between. This sample is part of a study of cytomegalovirus exposure and HLA in healthy donors. TCRdb's copy holds only in-frame clones and misses some; the assay was immunoSEQ multiplex PCR. The profile shows 90,000 or so clones, 75% to 90% of them singletons. The chain joins TRBV19 to TRBJ1-5; D is undetermined. The receptor was isolated from a man aged 18 to 29 in good health and CMV-seropositive. The sequenced sample consisted of PBMCs. The CDR3 is CASTYENQPQHF. The CDR3 nucleotides read TGTGCCAGTACCTACGAGAATCAGCCCCAGCATTTT.